The following is a T cell receptor beta chain sequence with its context. Original processing methods: Reference gene primer amplification gave estimated nucleated cell counts. Some clones are missing from TCRdb's copy, which holds only in-frame ones; the method was immunoSEQ multiplex PCR. That table furnishes V, J and clone size, whereas the DNA furnished D and trimming. Here the sample spans around 260,000 clones, 84% being singletons. The CDR3 extends over 14 amino acids. Trimming took off 3 bases at V and 7 bases at J, with 16 bases between the two ends. Germline assignment: CDR1 MNHEY and CDR2 SMNVEV (reference sequence). These data originate in a study of blood T cell repertoires in COVID-19. Study as a whole: Samples taken during acute and convalescent COVID-19 were collected in the United States, Italy and Spain. Nucleic acid was either cDNA or gDNA, and it came from T cells, B-cell-depleted T cells, or PBMCs.

V usage is TRBV27 and J usage is TRBJ2-7; D gene unclear. The source of this sequence is a man in his 60s with acute or convalescent COVID-19. Sequences were obtained from peripheral blood. Here the CDR3 DNA reads TGTGCCAGCAGTTTTAATGGGCGCTTTGGGGAGCAGTACTTC. It specifies CASSFNGRFGEQYF.